The 6 T cell receptor beta chains listed next were all sequenced from one sample in a study of blood T cell repertoires in COVID-19. Using immunoSEQ multiplex PCR, the repertoire was profiled, and TCRdb retains in-frame clones only, with some absent. Of roughly 200,000 clones in the sample, over 75% are singletons; the top ten hold about 13%. The specimen sequenced was peripheral blood. Every receptor here comes from a man over 45 who had recovered from COVID-19.

This clone was seen more than once but under ten times. The chain has TRBV7-2 and TRBJ2-7, with 7 bases aligning to TRBD1. V shed 7 bases, J shed 4 bases, and the junction held 10 bases outside the gene matches. Per germline, CDR1 SGHTA and CDR2 FQGNSA. The CDR3 has 14 residues. The CDR3 is CASNIEGAVYEQYF. The CDR3 nucleotides are TGTGCCAGCAACATAGAGGGGGCCGTGTACGAGCAGTACTTC.

About this clone: The junction and the germline gene differ at one end; a read error may be behind it. The chain joins TRBV7-9 to TRBJ2-7; D uncertain. This CDR3 comprises 11 residues. CDR1 and CDR2 from the germline V gene are SEHNR and FQNEAQ (reference sequence). The CDR3 loop is CASSLASSADF. Written as DNA, the CDR3 is TGTGCCAGCAGCTTAGCGTCTAGTGCTGACTTC.

The V gene is TRBV3-1 (or the pseudogene TRBV3-2), the J gene TRBJ2-2, with 8 bases identical to TRBD1. The CDR3 sequence is 16 residues long. The germline V gene has CDR1 LGHDT and CDR2 YNNKEL (reference sequence). V shed 0 bases, J shed 7 bases, and the junction held 7 bases outside the gene matches. CDR3 sequence: CASSQDLQGGIGELFF. In DNA form, the CDR3 reads TGTGCCAGCAGCCAAGATCTACAGGGGGGCATCGGGGAGCTGTTTTTT.

The rearrangement joins TRBV7-3 to TRBJ2-2; D might be TRBD2 (6 bases). The CDR3 contains 18 residues. Between the trimmed V and J ends, which lost 2 bases and 0 bases, there was a span of 16 bases. Germline CDR1 SGHTA, CDR2 FQGTGA. CDR3 DNA sequence: TGTGCCAGCAGCTTAGTACCGCTAGCGTTGACGAACACCGGGGAGCTGTTTTTT. It translates to CASSLVPLALTNTGELFF.

The chain links TRBV3-1 (or the pseudogene TRBV3-2) to TRBJ2-7; 10 nucleotides match TRBD1. Germline CDR1 LGHDT, CDR2 YNNKEL (reference sequence). The length of the CDR3 is 13 residues. Germline trimming cut 5 bases from V and 4 bases from J; bases unmatched to any gene: 2. The DNA for the CDR3 is TGTGCCAGCAGCTGGACAGGGGGGTACGAGCAGTACTTC. This gives the protein CASSWTGGYEQYF.

This clone was counted a few times. The V call is TRBV27, the J call TRBJ1-4; unclear D gene. Germline CDR1 is MNHEY and CDR2 is SMNVEV (reference sequence). The CDR3 totals 13 residues. V lost 3 bases, J lost 5 bases, and 7 bases lay in between. CDR3 region: CASSFRSNEKLFF. DNA for the CDR3: TGTGCCAGCAGTTTCAGATCAAATGAAAAACTGTTTTTT.